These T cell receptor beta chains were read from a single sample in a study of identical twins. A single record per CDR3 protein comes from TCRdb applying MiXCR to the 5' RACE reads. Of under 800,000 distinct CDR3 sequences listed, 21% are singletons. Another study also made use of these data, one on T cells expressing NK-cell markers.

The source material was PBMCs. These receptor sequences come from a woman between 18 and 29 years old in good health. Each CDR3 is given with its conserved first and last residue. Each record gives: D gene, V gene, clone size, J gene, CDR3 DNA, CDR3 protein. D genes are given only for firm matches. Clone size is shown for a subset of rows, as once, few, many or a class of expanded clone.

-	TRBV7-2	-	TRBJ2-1	TGTGCCAGCAGCAGAGGAGGCGGTGAGCAGTTCTTC	CASSRGGGEQFF
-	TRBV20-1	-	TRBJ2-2	TGCAGTGCTAAAGGGGCCGTCAGGGGCAATACCGGGGAGCTGTTTTTT	CSAKGAVRGNTGELFF
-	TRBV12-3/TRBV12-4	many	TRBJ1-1	TGTGCCAGCAGATGGGACGGGAACACTGAAGCTTTCTTT	CASRWDGNTEAFF
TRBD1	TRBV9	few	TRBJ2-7	TGTGCCAGCAGCGTCGGACAGGTAACCTACGAGCAGTACTTC	CASSVGQVTYEQYF
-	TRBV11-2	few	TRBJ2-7	TGTGCCAGCAGTCAGAGTCCGGGGGATGCCTACGAGCAGTACTTC	CASSQSPGDAYEQYF
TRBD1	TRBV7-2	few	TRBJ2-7	TGTGCCAGCAGCCCGGACAGGTCGATTTCCTACGAGCAGTACTTC	CASSPDRSISYEQYF
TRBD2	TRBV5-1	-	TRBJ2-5	TGCGCCAGCAGCTTGATACAAGCGGGGACCCTACAAGAGACCCAGTACTTC	CASSLIQAGTLQETQYF
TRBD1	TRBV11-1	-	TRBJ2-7	TGTGCCAGCAGCCCACTACCGGGACAGGGATTCTCATTCTCCTACGAGCAGTACTTC	CASSPLPGQGFSFSYEQYF
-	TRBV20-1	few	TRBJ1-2	TGCAGTGCCAAATACCTCTTTCATGGCTACACCTTC	CSAKYLFHGYTF
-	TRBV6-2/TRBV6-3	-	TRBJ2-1	TGTGCCAGCAACCGAGGAAGCCCGACCTACAATGAGCAGTTCTTC	CASNRGSPTYNEQFF
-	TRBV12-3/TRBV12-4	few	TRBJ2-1	TGTGCCAGCAGGAAGACAGCTCAGAGCTCCTACAATGAGCAGTTCTTC	CASRKTAQSSYNEQFF
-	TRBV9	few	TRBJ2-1	TGTGCCAGCAGCGTGGGGGGTAGCGGTTACAATGAGCAGTTCTTC	CASSVGGSGYNEQFF
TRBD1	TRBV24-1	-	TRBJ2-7	TGTGCCACCAGTACGCGCCGGGACAGGGGGCGCTACGAGCAGTACTTC	CATSTRRDRGRYEQYF
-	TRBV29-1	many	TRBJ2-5	TGCAGCGTTGCACCGGGGCAGAGGGGACTCGCGACCCAGTACTTC	CSVAPGQRGLATQYF
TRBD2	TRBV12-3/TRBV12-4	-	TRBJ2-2	TGTGCCAGCAGTTCGACTAGCAGCACCATATACTTT	CASSSTSSTIYF
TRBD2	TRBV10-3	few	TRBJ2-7	TGTGCCATCAAGGGACTAGCGGGCGAGCAGTACTTC	CAIKGLAGEQYF
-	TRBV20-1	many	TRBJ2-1	TGCAGTGCTAGAGGACGTCTAAGGACCCAAGCAGATGAGCAGTTCTTC	CSARGRLRTQADEQFF
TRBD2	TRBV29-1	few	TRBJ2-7	TGCAGCGCCGGGACTAGTCCGTACGAGCAGTACTTC	CSAGTSPYEQYF
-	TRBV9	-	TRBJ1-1	TGTGCCAGCAGCGTAGTGGTTAAAACCGAAGCTTTCTTT	CASSVVVKTEAFF
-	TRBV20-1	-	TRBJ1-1	TGCAGTGCTAAAACAATCCTAGCTGAAGCTTTCTTT	CSAKTILAEAFF
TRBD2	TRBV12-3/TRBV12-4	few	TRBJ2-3	TGTGCCAGCAGTCAACCTACTAGCGGGGGGCTCGATACGCAGTATTTT	CASSQPTSGGLDTQYF
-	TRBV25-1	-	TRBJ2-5	TGTGCCAGCAGTGAAGCCGGGACCACCAGACAAGAGACCCAGTACTTC	CASSEAGTTRQETQYF
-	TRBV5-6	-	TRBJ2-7	TGTGCCAGCGGGAGTACCCCCTACGAGCAGTACTTC	CASGSTPYEQYF
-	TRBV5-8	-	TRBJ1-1	TGTGCCCGTAAGATTGAAGCTTTCTTT	CARKIEAFF
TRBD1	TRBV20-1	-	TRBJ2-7	TGCAGTGCTCACCGGGACAGGGGCTCCGAGCAGTACTTC	CSAHRDRGSEQYF
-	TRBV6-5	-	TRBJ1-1	TGTGCCAGCAGTTACGGGACCGCGACCATGAACACTGAAGCTTTCTTT	CASSYGTATMNTEAFF
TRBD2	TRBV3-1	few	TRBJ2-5	TGTGCCAGCAGCTTTAGCGGGGGGGCCCAAGAGACCCAGTACTTC	CASSFSGGAQETQYF
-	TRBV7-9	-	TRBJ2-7	TGTGCCAGCAGCTACCCACTTCTCGAGCAGTACTTC	CASSYPLLEQYF
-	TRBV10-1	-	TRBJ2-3	TGCGCCAGCAGTGAGTCGATGGTCCCAGATACGCAGTATTTT	CASSESMVPDTQYF
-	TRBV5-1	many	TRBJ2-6	TGCGCCAGCAGTCGAGGGGACTCTGGGGCCAACGTCCTGACTTTC	CASSRGDSGANVLTF
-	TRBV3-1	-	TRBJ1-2	TGTGCCAGCAGCCAACAAATACGCTATGGCTACACCTTC	CASSQQIRYGYTF
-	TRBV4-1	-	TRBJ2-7	TGCGCCAGCAGCCTCGACGACTTTACAGGCTACGAGCAGTACTTC	CASSLDDFTGYEQYF
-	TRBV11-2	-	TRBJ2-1	TGTGCCAGCAGCTTAGTAGGACAGTTCCACAATGAGCAGTTCTTC	CASSLVGQFHNEQFF
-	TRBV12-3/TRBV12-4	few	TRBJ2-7	TGTGCCAGCAGGCTCGGGAGAGCCTACGAGCAGTACTTC	CASRLGRAYEQYF
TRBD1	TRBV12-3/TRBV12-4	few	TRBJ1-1	TGTGCCAGCACCCTCCAGGGGGGCTTCAACACTGAAGCTTTCTTT	CASTLQGGFNTEAFF
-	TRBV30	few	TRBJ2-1	TGTGCCTGGAGTTTAGGGGGTAGCTCCTACAATGAGCAGTTCTTC	CAWSLGGSSYNEQFF
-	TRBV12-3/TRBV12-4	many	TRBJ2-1	TGTGCCAGCAGAGGGACCGAGTTGTCTGAGCAGTTCTTC	CASRGTELSEQFF
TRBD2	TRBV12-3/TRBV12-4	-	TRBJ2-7	TGTGCCAGCAGTCCACCGGGGGGAGGCATTTACAACGAGCAGTACTTC	CASSPPGGGIYNEQYF
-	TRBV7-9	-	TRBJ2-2	TGTGCCAGCAGCAGTCCGGGACCGATGAACACCGGGGAGCTGTTTTTT	CASSSPGPMNTGELFF
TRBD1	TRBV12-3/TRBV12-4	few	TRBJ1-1	TGTGCCAGCGCCACGACAGGGGGCTACACTGAAGCTTTCTTT	CASATTGGYTEAFF
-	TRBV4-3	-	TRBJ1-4	TGCGCCAGCAGCCAAGGCGGAGACAGACCTAATGAAAAACTGTTTTTT	CASSQGGDRPNEKLFF
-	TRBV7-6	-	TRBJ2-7	TGTGCCAGCAGCTCGGGAGTTAGGGCCTACGAGCAGTACTTC	CASSSGVRAYEQYF
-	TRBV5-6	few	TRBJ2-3	TGTGCCAGCAGGTCACTCACACAGTTGAAGGGAACGCAGTATTTT	CASRSLTQLKGTQYF
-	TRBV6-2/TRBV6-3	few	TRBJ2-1	TGTGCCAGCAGTGCATTAGATGAGCAGTTCTTC	CASSALDEQFF
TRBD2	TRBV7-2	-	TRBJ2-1	TGTGCCAGCAGCTTAAGGGCGGGGGATGAGCAGTTCTTC	CASSLRAGDEQFF
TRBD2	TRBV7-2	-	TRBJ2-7	TGTGCCAGCAGCTTTGTCGGGGGGATGGACGAGCAGTACTTC	CASSFVGGMDEQYF
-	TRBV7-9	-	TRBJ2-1	TGTGCCAGCAGCTTAGTGTCGGACCCGCTCAATGAGCAGTTCTTC	CASSLVSDPLNEQFF
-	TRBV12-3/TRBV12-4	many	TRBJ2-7	TGTGCCAGCAGTTTAAGATCAGGGTTGGCGTACGAGCAGTACTTC	CASSLRSGLAYEQYF
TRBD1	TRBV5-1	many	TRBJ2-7	TGCGCCAGCAGCTTGTGGGACAGATCCTACGAGCAGTACTTC	CASSLWDRSYEQYF
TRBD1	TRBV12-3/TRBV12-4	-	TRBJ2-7	TGTGCCAGCACCAGACAGGGTTTCTCCTACGAGCAGTACTTC	CASTRQGFSYEQYF
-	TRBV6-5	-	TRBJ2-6	TGTGCCAGCAGTTACCGATTGCGCTCTGGGGCCAACGTCCTGACTTTC	CASSYRLRSGANVLTF
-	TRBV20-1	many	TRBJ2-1	TGCAGTGCTAGAGAGCCCCCGGAGTTCTTC	CSAREPPEFF
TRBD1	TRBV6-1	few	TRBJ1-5	TGTGCCAGCAGGACAGGGGCTAATCAGCCCCAGCATTTT	CASRTGANQPQHF